This is a list of T cell receptor beta chains from one sample in a study of spatial heterogeneity in lung cancer. TCRdb used MiXCR to reprocess the 5' RACE reads, holding one entry per CDR3 protein. The sample carries roughly 48,000 distinct CDR3 sequences, approximately 5% recorded once. This material consisted of PBMCs, taken at surgery. These receptors were taken from a male donor with early-stage non-small cell lung cancer. Both conserved end residues are part of each CDR3. The order of the fields is D gene, V gene, J gene, clone size, CDR3 protein, CDR3 DNA. A D gene is named only where the DNA matches it firmly. Clone size appears in some rows only: once, few, many, or a class for an expanded clone.

TRBD2	TRBV7-2	TRBJ2-7	few	CASSPSTSGSGEQYF	TGTGCCAGCAGCCCTTCGACTAGCGGGAGTGGCGAGCAGTACTTC
NA	TRBV28	TRBJ2-1	many	CASSSPQGNEQFF	TGTGCCAGCAGCTCTCCGCAGGGGAATGAGCAGTTCTTC
NA	TRBV15	TRBJ2-3	many	CATSRRGDTQYF	TGTGCCACCAGCAGGAGGGGAGATACGCAGTATTTT
NA	TRBV7-9	TRBJ2-7	many	CASSPRTGSSYEQYF	TGTGCCAGCAGCCCACGGACTGGCTCCTCCTACGAGCAGTACTTC
TRBD2	TRBV6-1	TRBJ2-3	NA	CASSESASGRVSQYF	TGTGCCAGCAGTGAATCGGCTAGCGGGAGGGTGAGTCAGTATTTT
TRBD2	TRBV20-1	TRBJ2-5	many	CSASPGLAGVGETQYF	TGCAGTGCAAGTCCCGGACTAGCGGGAGTTGGGGAGACCCAGTACTTC
NA	TRBV7-9	TRBJ2-1	few	CASSLVADEQFF	TGTGCCAGCAGCTTAGTGGCCGATGAGCAGTTCTTC
NA	TRBV6-6	TRBJ1-4	many	CASSRDRPANEKLFF	TGTGCCAGCAGCCGCGACAGGCCGGCTAATGAAAAACTGTTTTTT
TRBD2	TRBV6-2/TRBV6-3	TRBJ2-1	many	CASSYFIGGRMRNEQFF	TGTGCCAGCAGTTACTTTATTGGCGGGAGGATGAGGAATGAGCAGTTCTTC
TRBD1	TRBV7-9	TRBJ1-1	many	CASSSPGQGAGVNTEAFF	TGTGCCAGCAGCTCTCCGGGACAGGGGGCTGGAGTGAACACTGAAGCTTTCTTT
TRBD2	TRBV2	TRBJ2-3	many	CASSLPGLATDTQYF	TGTGCCAGCAGTTTGCCGGGACTAGCGACAGATACGCAGTATTTT
NA	TRBV27	TRBJ2-7	few	CASSLTRGYEQYF	TGTGCCAGCAGTTTAACTCGGGGCTACGAGCAGTACTTC
NA	TRBV7-8	TRBJ2-7	many	CASSLERVYEQYF	TGTGCCAGCAGCTTAGAGAGGGTCTACGAGCAGTACTTC
NA	TRBV5-1	TRBJ2-7	many	CASNESPYEQYF	TGCGCCAGCAACGAATCCCCCTACGAGCAGTACTTC
TRBD1	TRBV29-1	TRBJ2-5	medium-sized	CSVETDREETQYF	TGCAGCGTTGAAACTGACAGGGAGGAGACCCAGTACTTC
TRBD2	TRBV12-3/TRBV12-4	TRBJ2-1	few	CASSRTRSAEQFF	TGTGCCAGCAGTCGGACTAGGTCGGCTGAGCAGTTCTTC
TRBD2	TRBV7-9	TRBJ2-1	many	CASSAREGSSNEQFF	TGTGCCAGCAGCGCCAGGGAGGGGAGTTCCAATGAGCAGTTCTTC
NA	TRBV20-1	TRBJ2-5	many	CSAIPLGVEETQYF	TGCAGTGCTATCCCTCTGGGGGTTGAGGAGACCCAGTACTTC
NA	TRBV28	TRBJ2-5	many	CASSFRESETQYF	TGTGCCAGCAGTTTCCGGGAATCAGAGACCCAGTACTTC
NA	TRBV29-1	TRBJ2-3	NA	CSVGRERDTDTQYF	TGCAGCGTTGGAAGGGAACGGGACACAGATACGCAGTATTTT
NA	TRBV9	TRBJ2-5	many	CASSVRQGGETQYF	TGTGCCAGCAGCGTACGACAGGGAGGGGAGACCCAGTACTTC
NA	TRBV5-1	TRBJ2-2	many	CASSLVLGGSAGELFF	TGCGCCAGCAGCTTGGTATTAGGGGGAAGCGCCGGGGAGCTGTTTTTT
NA	TRBV9	TRBJ1-6	many	CASSKGLVSPLHF	TGTGCCAGCAGCAAGGGGTTAGTTTCACCCCTCCACTTT
TRBD1	TRBV12-3/TRBV12-4	TRBJ1-1	few	CASRRTGGISTEAFF	TGTGCCAGCAGGAGGACAGGGGGCATTAGCACTGAAGCTTTCTTT
NA	TRBV10-1	TRBJ2-1	many	CASSERLNNEQFF	TGCGCCAGCAGTGAGAGACTTAACAATGAGCAGTTCTTC
NA	TRBV20-1	TRBJ1-5	NA	CSASEQDSNQPQHF	TGCAGTGCTAGCGAACAGGATAGCAATCAGCCCCAGCATTTT
TRBD2	TRBV20-1	TRBJ2-1	many	CSAHTSGVSYNEQFF	TGCAGTGCTCATACTAGCGGGGTTTCCTACAATGAGCAGTTCTTC
NA	TRBV24-1	TRBJ2-1	many	CATSDWGKNEQFF	TGTGCCACCAGTGATTGGGGGAAGAATGAGCAGTTCTTC
TRBD2	TRBV29-1	TRBJ2-2	many	CSAEGLAGENTGELFF	TGCAGCGCCGAGGGACTAGCGGGAGAGAACACCGGGGAGCTGTTTTTT
NA	TRBV4-1	TRBJ2-5	many	CASSLGNQETQYF	TGCGCCAGCAGCTTAGGGAACCAAGAGACCCAGTACTTC
TRBD1	TRBV6-4	TRBJ1-6	many	CASSELPGQKNSPLHF	TGTGCCAGCAGTGAGCTACCGGGACAGAAGAATTCACCCCTCCACTTT
TRBD2	TRBV7-2	TRBJ2-3	many	CASSLGLAGGGDTQYF	TGTGCCAGCAGCCTGGGACTAGCGGGAGGAGGGGATACGCAGTATTTT
TRBD1	TRBV12-5	TRBJ2-1	NA	CASGLQGQGDNEQFF	TGTGCTAGTGGTTTGCAGGGACAGGGTGATAATGAGCAGTTCTTC
NA	TRBV11-2	TRBJ2-1	few	CASSLDWGISPNEQFF	TGTGCCAGCAGCTTAGATTGGGGCATCTCCCCCAATGAGCAGTTCTTC
NA	TRBV6-4	TRBJ2-1	many	CASSDRVGGFNEQFF	TGTGCCAGCAGTGATAGGGTAGGAGGTTTCAATGAGCAGTTCTTC
NA	TRBV7-2	TRBJ2-1	NA	CASSPGPHNEQFF	TGTGCCAGCAGCCCAGGGCCACACAATGAGCAGTTCTTC
TRBD2	TRBV11-2	TRBJ2-7	many	CASGSEGGLAFAQYF	TGTGCCAGCGGGTCGGAGGGGGGACTAGCTTTCGCGCAGTACTTC
TRBD2	TRBV4-1	TRBJ2-7	many	CASSQSPGLANHEQYF	TGCGCCAGCAGCCAATCCCCCGGACTAGCAAACCACGAGCAGTACTTC